This record looks at one TCR beta chain sequence and its context. This clonotype came up many times. What this receptor recognizes is not known. No base quality information exists; no much larger clone differs at one position. The time point label on this specimen signifies: sample taken at primary tumor resection. The donors were 65 to 90 patients from the lung TRACERx cohort who had early-stage, untreated non-small cell lung cancer. For TCR sequencing, whole RNA was extracted from tumor and nontumor lung tissue, or from cryopreserved PBMC samples, and no cell sorting was done. Patients were selected for TCR sequencing only if sufficient RNA was available from at least two tumor regions. Tumor and adjacent nontumor lung specimens were reviewed by a lung pathologist before selection. Inclusive of the bounding cysteine and phenylalanine, the CDR3 is 15 residues long. The kept DNA is CDR3 alone, 45 bases in frame from the first base. V lost 4 bases and J lost 2 bases, and the count of bases not matched to a germline gene is 5. CDR1 DFQATT and CDR2 SNEGSKA were looked up in the germline V gene (reference sequence).

These data belong to a study of spatial heterogeneity in lung cancer (dated by TCRdb to between 2017 and 2020). Some background on the complete study: Beta-chain transcripts were consistently detected in greater numbers than alpha-chain transcripts, which likely reflected higher beta-chain transcript abundance. TCR transcript counts in tumor regions correlated strongly with a T cell transcriptional module score from matched bulk RNA-seq. In the raw uncorrected reads, each unique combination of TCR and UMI appeared more than ten times on average. In non-small cell lung cancer, the study quantitatively compared TCR alpha and beta repertoires across several tumor regions, matched nontumor lung, and blood. Nonsynonymous mutation counts, determined by whole-exome sequencing of tumor tissue, were related to features of the TCR repertoire. At surgery, both alpha and beta chains were TCR-sequenced in over 200 tumor regions, roughly 64 matched nontumor lung samples and some 60 PBMC samples. What the research found in general, with its limitations: Counts of ubiquitous and regional expanded TCRs correlated with counts of ubiquitous and regional nonsynonymous mutations, respectively. Additional single-cell paired TCR alpha and beta sequencing was considered necessary to confirm, at a functional level, the hypothesis that regional TCRs recognize regional mutations. Estimated TCR-seq coverage of tumor T cells was only 7% to 8.5% for alpha chains and about 13% for beta chains. The tumor nonsynonymous mutation count correlated with the number of expanded intratumoral alpha and beta TCRs.

The receptor library was made with 5' RACE. The sequencer was a NextSeq 500. In the TCR library protocol, a unique molecular identifier was attached to each TCR cDNA molecule so that PCR and sequencing errors could be corrected. Under the source paper's analysis protocol: Decombinator tools were used for TCR identification, UMI-based error correction and CDR3 extraction. Expanded TCRs were defined as those above a frequency of 2 per 1,000, corresponding to the top 1% of the tumor frequency distribution. Expanded tumor TCRs were classed as regional if statistically deemed absent (corrected P<0.05) from at least one tumor region, otherwise ubiquitous. Renyi diversity was calculated using the R vegan package after each repertoire was subsampled 100 times to 5,000 TCRs. To build CDR3 similarity networks, amino acid triplet string-kernel similarity was used, and CDR3s were connected when their pairwise similarity was above 0.82. TCRdb reworked the public reads: Q25 trimming with fastp, MiXCR clone assembly, productive beta chains retained. Entries that share a CDR3 protein sequence are merged under the most common genes and DNA. For this entry, the V and J calls and clone size follow TCRdb and not the study's own pipeline. The sample profile shows about 13,000 distinct CDR3 sequences; 3.5% to 4.5% of them were found once. 8% of the sample belongs to the ten largest clones.

The chain was built from TRBV20-1 and TRBJ2-3, with 11 junctional bases fitting TRBD1. The input for sequencing was lung tumor tissue, taken at surgery. This TCR came from a male donor with early-stage non-small cell lung cancer. The nucleotide sequence reads as follows: TGCAGTGCTACCTTAGGACAGGGGGCCACAGATACGCAGTATTTT. This gives the protein CSATLGQGATDTQYF.